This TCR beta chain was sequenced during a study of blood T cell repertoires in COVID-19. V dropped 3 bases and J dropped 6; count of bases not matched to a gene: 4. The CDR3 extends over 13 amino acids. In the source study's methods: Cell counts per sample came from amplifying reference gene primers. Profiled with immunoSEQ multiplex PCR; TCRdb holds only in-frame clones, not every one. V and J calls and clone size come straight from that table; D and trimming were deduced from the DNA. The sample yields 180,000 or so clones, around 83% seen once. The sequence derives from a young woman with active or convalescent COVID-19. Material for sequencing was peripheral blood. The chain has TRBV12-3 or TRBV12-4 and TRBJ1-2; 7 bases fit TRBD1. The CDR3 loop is CASSFDRVNGYTF. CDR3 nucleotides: TGTGCCAGCAGTTTCGACAGGGTCAATGGCTACACCTTC.